What follows describes a single TCR beta chain. What it binds is unknown. The assay was immunoSEQ multiplex PCR, and TCRdb's table has in-frame clones only and misses some. Of approximately 1,500,000 clones in the sample, roughly 98% were seen once. This sample was included in a study of shared clonotypes between healthy human individuals. Study-wide context: The donor pool was made up of two women and a few men aged 18 to 49.

Germline V gene sequence: CDR1 MNHEY, CDR2 SMNVEV (reference sequence). This CDR3 has 17 residues. The junction had 14 bases not matched to a gene; V was cut back by 6 bases and J by 5 bases. Study results and caveats: Expectations were that clonotype sharing among donors would be affected by sequencing depth.

The donors, healthy adults who were HIV-negative, had experienced no recent acute infections or vaccinations. Sequenced: naive CD4+ T cells sorted from blood. Documented subset: CD45RA+ positively selected. This chain connects TRBV27 to TRBJ2-7; 12 nucleotides line up with TRBD2. The clonotype comes from a man aged 25-45 years in good health. CDR3 region: CASSRTRTSGRLNEQYF. The CDR3 DNA reads as TGTGCCAGCAGCCGTACCCGCACTAGCGGGAGGTTGAACGAGCAGTACTTC.